These 9 T cell receptor beta chains were sequenced from one sample in a study of blood T cell repertoires in COVID-19. Profiled with immunoSEQ multiplex PCR; TCRdb holds only in-frame clones, not every one. The sample lists more than 100,000 clones; around 87% were seen once. The sequencing sample was made of peripheral blood. All receptors come from a woman aged 60 to 75 with acute or convalescent COVID-19.

V gene TRBV5-1 combines with J gene TRBJ2-1, with 8 nucleotides matching TRBD1. Germline loops: CDR1 SGHRS, CDR2 YFSETQ. The CDR3 extends over 15 amino acids. V lost 1 base to trimming and J lost 6 bases; unmatched junction nucleotides: 6. The CDR3 reads CASSLIARGRNEQFF. Written as DNA, the CDR3 is TGCGCCAGCAGCTTGATCGCCAGGGGGCGCAATGAGCAGTTCTTC.

This chain uses TRBV12-5 with TRBJ1-2; D is unresolved. CDR1 LGHNT and CDR2 FRNRAP come from the germline V gene. This CDR3 is built from 14 residues. V shed 0 bases and J shed 9 bases, with 14 bases lying between them. CDR3 nucleotides: TGTGCTAGTGGTTTGGTCCCGCAGGTCAGGAGCTACACCTTC. Translated, it gives CASGLVPQVRSYTF.

The chain employs TRBV7-2 and TRBJ2-5; 7 nucleotides line up with TRBD2. The CDR3 is 16 residues long. Germline-derived CDR1 and CDR2 are SGHTA and FQGNSA. The V gene end was trimmed by 4 bases and the J gene end by 3 bases; junction bases not matched to a gene: 11. The CDR3 region has the DNA TGTGCCAGCAGCTCCGGCGGGGGAGTTAACGAAGAGACCCAGTACTTC. This encodes CASSSGGGVNEETQYF.

V gene TRBV5-1 combines with J gene TRBJ2-1; tentative D call: TRBD2 (5 bases). The CDR3 has 16 residues. Germline V CDR1 and CDR2: SGHRS, YFSETQ. Trimming removed 1 base from V and 0 bases from J, with 11 bases in between. CDR3 in amino acids: CASSLSQRNSYNEQFF. The DNA for the CDR3 is TGCGCCAGCAGCTTGTCCCAGCGGAACTCCTACAATGAGCAGTTCTTC. Combining the CDR3 with reference TRBV5-1 and TRBJ2-1 gives the whole variable domain KAGVTQTPRYLIKTRGQQVTLSCSPISGHRSVSWYQQTPGQGLQFLFEYFSETQRNKGNFPGRFSGRQFSNSRSEMNVSTLELGDSALYLCASSLSQRNSYNEQFFGPGTRLTVL.

This clone turned up a few times. The chain employs TRBV7-8 and TRBJ2-1, with 10 bases aligning to TRBD2. The CDR3 runs 15 residues. CDR1 SGHVS and CDR2 FQNEAQ come from the germline V gene. V shed 6 bases, J shed 7 bases, and the junction held 9 bases outside the gene matches. The CDR3 DNA reads TGTGCCAGCAGTTCAGGACTAGCGGCTGAGAATGAGCAGTTCTTC. This codes for CASSSGLAAENEQFF. Filled out from reference TRBV7-8 and TRBJ2-1, the complete variable domain reads GAGVSQSPRYKVAKRGQDVALRCDPISGHVSLFWYQQALGQGPEFLTYFQNEAQLDKSGLPSDRFFAERPEGSVSTLKIQRTQQEDSAVYLCASSSGLAAENEQFFGPGTRLTVL.

The chain couples TRBV15 to TRBJ1-5, with a weak D call TRBD1 (5 bases). Trimming took 0 bases from V and 4 from J, leaving 16 bases between them. The CDR3 has 17 residues. Germline CDR1 and CDR2: LNHNV and YYDKDF (reference sequence). In DNA form, the CDR3 reads TGTGCCACCAGCAGAGAGTCGGCAGGGAAACGGAATCAGCCCCAGCATTTT. It yields the protein CATSRESAGKRNQPQHF.

J is TRBJ1-2 and V is TRBV5-1; D remains unclear. V was cut by 0 bases and J by 2 bases, with 5 bases left in between. CDR1 SGHRS and CDR2 YFSETQ come from the germline V gene. This CDR3 has 13 amino acids. The CDR3 region has the DNA TGCGCCAGCAGCTTGGGGCGGAACTATGGCTACACCTTC. This sequence encodes CASSLGRNYGYTF.

The chain recombines TRBV2 with TRBJ2-1, with TRBD2 matching 10 bases. Trimming cost V 8 bases and J 7 bases; bases outside gene matches: 8. Germline CDR1 SNHLY, CDR2 FYNNEI. The CDR3 totals 14 residues. DNA for the CDR3: TGTGCCAGCCGGCAGACTAGCGGGTTGAATGAGCAGTTCTTC. This codes for CASRQTSGLNEQFF.

The gene calls are TRBV18 and TRBJ1-2, with TRBD1 matching 12 bases. Germline V gene data show CDR1 as KGHSH and CDR2 as LQKENI. The trim removed 3 bases at V and 5 bases at J, leaving 7 bases unmatched. CDR3 size: 16 residues. The CDR3 is CASSPPGTGGVYGYTF. Written as DNA, the CDR3 is TGTGCCAGCTCACCCCCCGGGACAGGGGGCGTTTATGGCTACACCTTC.